The subject of this entry is one T cell receptor beta chain. Its antigen specificity is not known. Base qualities are not recorded, but no much larger clone differs from it by a single base. The library was built by means of the immunoSEQ multiplex PCR assay. For the multiplex PCR, a mixture combining 60 forward primers for TCR Vbeta segments and 13 reverse primers for TCR Jbeta segments was used. The CDR3 region of rearranged TCR beta genes was amplified from genomic DNA by a multiplex PCR assay. The Illumina HiSeq System was used to sequence the amplified TCR beta libraries as 87-base-pair reads. The authors processed their data as follows. In a later analysis, approximately 74 million unique TCR beta chains were counted across the approximately 640 repertoires, and roughly 11 million of these chains were shared by at least two donors. A nearest-neighbor algorithm error-corrected the raw reads and collapsed the reads into unique sequences, merging closely related sequences to remove PCR and sequencing errors. V, D and J gene segments were assigned by aligning CDR3 sequences to IMGT reference sequences. For a sequence to be retained, a match of at least six nucleotides to both a V gene segment and a J gene segment was required. Rearrangements were classified as productive when the CDR3 lacked stop codons and remained in frame with V and J, and all other rearrangements were classified as non-productive. CDR3 was defined according to IMGT convention as the region running from the second conserved V-encoded cysteine to the conserved J-encoded phenylalanine. The earlier analysis of roughly 590 of the donors excluded any sequence lacking an unambiguous match to a single V gene segment. An earlier analysis of a few hundred of the donors called V segments functional above 56.7% productive rearrangements and segregating when the between-donor standard deviation exceeded 5%. A statistical classification framework was built for diagnosing cytomegalovirus status from the catalog of TCR beta chain sequences. V and J gene assignment, in a later analysis, came from comparing TCR nucleotide sequences with IMGT/GENE-DB human TR gene sequences. The TCRdist pipeline was used in a later analysis to assign CDR3 sequences and most-parsimonious VDJ recombination scenarios. A later analysis defined each TCR beta chain by its CDR3 amino acid sequence plus V-gene family, and excluded reads lacking a unique V-gene family. In a later analysis, fewer than 600 highly shared, low-generation-probability nucleotide sequences were removed to address suspected cross-contamination and a sequencing artifact. For each public chain, a later analysis derived a clonal expansion index from normalized ranks of inferred template counts within each repertoire. In a later analysis, generation probabilities were computed using a VDJ recombination model fitted to out-of-frame rearrangements, and the results were checked against IGoR. A later analysis scored TCR-TCR, TCR-HLA and TCR-CMV co-occurrence with hypergeometric tests, applying a repertoire-size bias correction to TCR pairs. In a later analysis, false discovery rates were estimated by permuting HLA or CMV assignments 20 times. In a later analysis, co-occurring TCRs were grouped using DBSCAN, with TCRdist sequence similarity added in when clustering inside HLA-allele-positive subsets. Co-occurrence clustering excluded repertoires with fewer than 30,000 or more than 120,000 public chains, plus five with anomalous nucleotide sharing. The table was pulled from immuneACCESS by TCRdb, which kept in-frame rearrangements only. Such tables lose some clones; where checked, under half of the loss comes from unresolved V genes, and the rest has no known cause. Clone size and V and J calls were adopted from that table, with D and trimming inferred from the DNA. Present in this sample are about 200,000 clones, roughly 80% of which were seen just once. 1.7% of the sample goes to the ten largest clones.

These data originate in a study of cytomegalovirus exposure and HLA in healthy donors (dated by TCRdb to the late 2010s). As for the study more broadly: In an earlier analysis of about 560 of the donors, 250 to 350 Gb of sequence data and approximately 120 million unique TCR beta sequences from about 180 million T cells were reported. Roughly 300 gigabases of sequencing data and roughly 81 million unique TCR sequences made up an early release that covered about 640 HLA-typed donors. Of the roughly 390 genotyped donors, 75% to 85% were placed in the genetic ancestry cluster associated with self-reported Caucasian donors. The aim of the study was to test whether cataloging public T cell receptors could identify signatures of past pathogen exposure. The study used immunosequencing to profile the T cell repertoires of more than 650 subjects and linked those repertoires to cytomegalovirus serostatus. Besides the first cohort of roughly 640 subjects, a separate validation cohort made up of roughly 120 different subjects was used. To predict cytomegalovirus infection status, the study brought together high-throughput TCR immunosequencing, statistical association of individual TCRs with disease status, and machine learning. To study patterns of TCR occurrence, a later analysis re-analyzed previously published TCR beta repertoires from under 750 donors and added high-resolution HLA genotyping. The later analysis used no new phenotypic data to find candidate immune exposures, relying instead on TCR beta sequences and their occurrence across donors. An earlier analysis of around 640 of the donors used high-throughput TCR beta sequencing to judge whether each TCR beta V gene segment behaved as functional or pseudogenic. Donor age, sex, ethnicity and CMV serostatus were compiled together with the repertoire data. A later genetic analysis took genome-wide SNP genotypes for about 55% of the roughly 700 donors and used that subset as a discovery cohort. All discovery cohort repertoires had been generated using a single sequencing platform. Both class I and class II loci were covered by HLA typing, at four-digit resolution. The number of donors typed differed by locus, with 629-630 for A, B, C, DRB1 and DQB1, around 560 for DQA1, 600 to 610 for DPA1, and some 440 for DPB1. Roughly 5 DR-DQ haplotypes were handled as single units for association and clustering, since linkage in the cohort was strong. Among 300 to 450 genotyped donors of the cohort, an average of roughly 240,000 unique TCR beta nucleotide sequences were sequenced per donor, roughly 20% of them non-productive.

Overall study outcomes, separate from this receptor: The authors suggested that the approach could potentially be extended to other disease states and immunological phenotypes. When HLA alleles, especially DR and DQ, strongly co-occurred, TCR associations were difficult to assign to individual alleles. A few of the identified cytomegalovirus-associated TCR beta chains were confirmed in vitro to be specific for cytomegalovirus antigens. In a later genetic analysis, fewer N-insertions in productive TCRs were reported among donors in an Asian-associated ancestry cluster than the approximately 630-donor mean. A further reported finding was that TCR beta sequences accurately predicted the HLA-A and HLA-B alleles for most subjects in the first cohort. In a later analysis, HLA-associated TCR beta chains were found to be more clonally expanded and to have lower generation probabilities than equally common non-associated chains. A later analysis reported that several top co-occurrence clusters appeared linked to parvovirus B19, influenza, CMV and Epstein-Barr virus. Because counts were too low, about 15 rarely observed V segments, including chromosome 9 orphons, were left out of the earlier analysis of over 550 of the donors. Linkage disequilibrium might explain the correlated functional status among segregating V segments, but an unknown experimental factor could not be ruled out. Most TCR sequences were observed very rarely across donors, whereas some public TCRs were present in many individuals. The cohort was sequenced for TCR beta chains only, and without alpha or paired-chain data the features that could be detected were limited. A later analysis found that most CMV-associated TCR beta chains appeared HLA-restricted, with HLA associations seemingly driven largely by CMV exposure. The classifier was reported to diagnose cytomegalovirus status with high specificity and sensitivity in both the original and validation cohorts. A total of about 150 TCR beta chains were listed by the study as associated with cytomegalovirus. Roughly uniform sequencing depth across donors was assumed in presence/absence analyses, although this assumption may not hold. In an earlier analysis of fewer than 750 of the donors, most TCR beta V segments were observed in productive rearrangements about 87% or about 30% of the time, broadly matching IMGT annotations. In a later analysis, TCR association rates were found to vary across HLA loci, with the most associated TCRs seen for DRB1 alleles and the fewest for HLA-C alleles. For the cohort, immune exposure information was limited to CMV serostatus. A later genetic analysis associated a missense DCLRE1C variant with V-gene and J-gene trimming of TCR beta chains, and an independent cohort replicated the association. Because HLA typing was unavailable for some donors at each locus, only the typed subset was used in association tests. A cluster of highly shared sequence variants was judged likely to be a technical artifact of the sequencing pipeline. Specific HLA alleles were associated with 15,000 to 20,000 TCR beta sequences at a false discovery rate of 0.05 in a later analysis.

The cohort was made up of 500 to 850 healthy bone marrow donors. At the time of sampling, all cohort members were nominally healthy, though unrecorded immune exposures were likely present. The donor tested CMV seronegative and was one of the 352 seronegative cohort members. Every donor gave a peripheral blood sample, and the peripheral blood mononuclear cells from that sample were used for TCR beta sequencing. The Qiagen DNeasy Blood Extraction Kit was used to extract genomic DNA from the blood cell samples. The TCR originated in a woman aged 18-29 years in good health and CMV-seronegative. Source material: PBMCs.

Read as DNA, the sequence is TGTGCCAGCAGCGGGGGTACCTGGGACATGAACACTGAAGCTTTCTTT. It codes for CASSGGTWDMNTEAFF. The receptor chain draws on TRBV5-4 and TRBJ1-1; 6 matching bases give a weak D call of TRBD1. The CDR3 runs 16 amino acids, cysteine and phenylalanine included. Only CDR3 DNA is held: 48 bases, read in frame from base 1. Looking up the germline V gene (reference sequence) yields CDR1 SGHNT and CDR2 YYREEE. V and J are truncated by 4 bases and 0 bases respectively, leaving an intervening sequence of 16 bases. The variable domain in full, with residues beyond the CDR3 obtained from the reference TRBV5-4 and TRBJ1-1 genes, is ETGVTQSPTHLIKTRGQQVTLRCSSQSGHNTVSWYQQALGQGPQFIFQYYREEENGRGNFPPRFSGLQFPNYSSELNVNALELDDSALYLCASSGGTWDMNTEAFFGQGTRLTVV.